The present T cell receptor (beta chain) was sequenced within a study of siplizumab effects on memory and regulatory T cells. Study-wide results and limits: Unstimulated naive T cells seemed to show more diversity than memory cells did, and they also seemed to be among the major contributors to the alloresponse. A minor fraction of alloreactive clones, and no more, mapped to unstimulated subsets. Alloreactive CD4+ clones that could be mapped were on average around 62% Treg-derived with siplizumab, against 25% to 30% in controls.

Produced via immunoSEQ multiplex PCR; TCRdb's table is partial and in-frame only. The table has 99,000 or so clones, just under 95% seen once; the top ten hold around 1.4%. V lost 3 bases and J 5 bases, leaving 7 bases between the germline ends. CDR3 length: 11 amino acids. CDR1 is DFQATT and CDR2 is SNEGSKA in the germline V gene (reference sequence). To note about this clone: What it binds is unknown.

The clonotype comes from a human donor in good health. This chain joins TRBV20-1 and TRBJ1-1, with D tentatively TRBD1 (5 bases). The sample was non-Treg CD4+ T cells sorted from blood. CDR3 region: CSARPGTEAFF. The CDR3 DNA is TGCAGTGCTAGGCCAGGGACTGAAGCTTTCTTT.